Listed here are 16 T cell receptor beta chains from one sample, sequenced in a study of CD8+CD57+ T cells in acquired aplastic anemia. Profiling of TCR beta VDJ combinations and CDR3 sequences used genomic DNA as template. TCRdb used MiXCR to reprocess the reads, holding one entry per CDR3 protein. The data show roughly 280,000 distinct CDR3 sequences, about three fifths seen once. Before being chosen for sequencing, patients had shown CD8+CD57+ cell expansion by flow cytometry. Sequencing was performed on sorted CD4+, CD8+, or CD8+CD57+ T cells (not recorded which) from PBMCs. Receptors originate from a human donor with aplastic anemia.

The rearrangement uses TRBV19 and TRBJ2-1; 12 nucleotides line up with TRBD2. This CDR3 contains 12 residues. Per the germline V gene, CDR1 is LNHDA and CDR2 is SQIVND (reference sequence). With V trimmed by 5 bases and J by 12 bases, 2 bases remained unmatched. The CDR3 nucleotides are TGTGCCAGTAGTCAACTAGCGGGAGGGCAGTTCTTC. Translation: CASSQLAGGQFF.

This chain uses TRBV7-8 with TRBJ1-6, with TRBD1 identical over 7 bases. Trimming cost V 5 bases and J 5 bases; bases outside gene matches: 6. This CDR3 spans 15 amino acids. Germline CDR1 is SGHVS and CDR2 is FQNEAQ. CDR3 loop: CASSKRDSDNSPLHF. In nucleotides, the CDR3 is TGTGCCAGCAGCAAGCGGGACAGCGATAATTCACCCCTCCACTTT.

This clonotype was seen at least ten times. The V gene is TRBV20-1, the J gene TRBJ2-5; 8 bases agree with TRBD2. V was pared by 5 bases and J by 5 bases, with 7 bases of the junction left unmatched. Germline assignment: CDR1 DFQATT and CDR2 SNEGSKA (reference sequence). This CDR3 comprises 13 residues. This CDR3 reads CSARRGGRETQYF. DNA for the CDR3: TGCAGTGCTCGTCGGGGGGGCAGGGAGACCCAGTACTTC.

The chain is built from TRBV14 and TRBJ1-2; D gene unclear. The germline V and J ends were trimmed by 1 base and 8 bases, with 11 bases remaining between them. Germline V gene data show CDR1 as SGHDN and CDR2 as FVKESK. This CDR3 has 13 residues. The CDR3 loop is CASSQGGVGGYTF. The CDR3 DNA sequence: TGTGCCAGCAGCCAAGGGGGAGTGGGAGGCTACACCTTC.

For this clonotype: A much larger clone lies one base from this, so it may be a read error. The chain combines TRBV7-9 with TRBJ2-7; no firm D call. Germline V gene sequence: CDR1 SEHNR, CDR2 FQNEAQ (reference sequence). This CDR3 is 11 amino acids long. This CDR3 is CAGSPSREQYF. In nucleotides, the CDR3 is TGTGCCGGCAGCCCCTCGAGGGAGCAGTACTTC.

The chain has TRBV19 and TRBJ2-7; D is uncertain. V lost 10 bases, J lost 0 bases, and 13 bases lay in between. The CDR3 runs to 13 residues. The germline V gene encodes CDR1 LNHDA and CDR2 SQIVND (reference sequence). The CDR3 is CATQRAPSYEQYF. The CDR3 DNA reads as TGTGCCACCCAACGGGCCCCCTCCTACGAGCAGTACTTC.

This sequence joins TRBV12-3 or TRBV12-4 and TRBJ2-7; D could derive from TRBD1 or TRBD2 (6 bases each). This CDR3 region has 13 residues. Trimming cost V 2 bases and J 9 bases, with 14 bases left between them. In DNA form, the CDR3 reads TGTGCCAGCAGTTTACAAAGGAGGGGGGTGCAGTACTTC. Translated: CASSLQRRGVQYF.

As regards this clonotype: At one end the junction does not follow the germline gene, possibly because of a read error. The CDR3 nucleotides read TGCGTCAGCAGCTTAGGACAGGGCCGCTCACCCCTCCACTTT. Translated: CVSSLGQGRSPLHF. This chain links TRBV7-2 with TRBJ1-6; 8 bases match TRBD1. Germline V gene lookup returns CDR1 SGHTA and CDR2 FQGNSA. This CDR3 has 14 amino acids. The full variable domain, completed using reference TRBV7-2 and TRBJ1-6, is GAGVSQSPSNKVTEKGKDVELRCDPISGHTALYWYRQSLGQGLEFLIYFQGNSAPDKSGLPSDRFSAERTGGSVSTLTIQRTQQEDSAVYLCVSSLGQGRSPLHFGNGTRLTVT.

The chain has TRBV5-8 and TRBJ1-1; D remains ambiguous. CDR1 and CDR2 from the germline V gene are SGHTS and YDEGEE. This CDR3 is 12 amino acids long. Trimming pared 10 bases from V and 5 bases from J, leaving 15 bases between. The CDR3 region has the DNA TGTGCCGGCATCTTGGTATGGACTGAAGCTTTCTTT. Translating it yields CAGILVWTEAFF.

CDR3 DNA: TGTGCCAGCAGCGTAGGATCCGGGGTAGCGGGAGGGCTCAATGAGCAGTTCTTC. Amino acids: CASSVGSGVAGGLNEQFF. V is TRBV9 and J is TRBJ2-1; 11 positions agree with TRBD2. The CDR3 length is 18 residues. Trimming took 0 bases from V and 6 from J; bases not matched to a gene: 11. The V gene's germline CDR1 is SGDLS and CDR2 YYNGEE.

The rearrangement links TRBV9 to TRBJ2-1; D perhaps matches TRBD2 (6 bases). The V end lost 4 bases, the J end lost 6 bases, and 17 bases lay between the germline ends. Germline V gives CDR1 SGDLS, CDR2 YYNGEE. The CDR3 contains 15 residues. The CDR3 coding sequence is TGTGCCAGCAGCTCCATGGGGCGGGATGGCAATGAGCAGTTCTTC. It is translated as CASSSMGRDGNEQFF.

This clonotype was recorded a few times. The chain uses TRBV9 and TRBJ1-6; D gene unclear. V lost 0 bases and J 7 bases, leaving 8 bases between the germline ends. The germline gives CDR1 SGDLS, CDR2 YYNGEE. CDR3 length equals 14 residues. CDR3 residues: CASSVGSENSPLHF. CDR3 sequence (DNA): TGTGCCAGCAGCGTAGGATCGGAAAATTCACCCCTCCACTTT.

Details on this clonotype: An end of the junction differs from the germline gene, which may be a read error. The V call is TRBV7-9, the J call TRBJ1-1; 8 nucleotides line up with TRBD1. The germline V gene encodes CDR1 SEHNR and CDR2 FQNEAQ (reference sequence). The CDR3 has 15 amino acids. For the CDR3, the DNA is TGTGCCAACAGCGTAAGACAGGGGCGTTTGACTGAAGCTTTCTTT. Translating gives CANSVRQGRLTEAFF.

The sample holds many counts of this clonotype. The chain joins TRBV5-1 to TRBJ2-1; tentatively, D is TRBD1 (6 bases). CDR1 and CDR2 from the germline V gene are SGHRS and YFSETQ. This CDR3 comprises 14 residues. Trimming took off 0 bases at V and 4 bases at J, with 8 bases between the two ends. This CDR3 is CASSLDGQYNEQFF. In nucleotides, the CDR3 is TGCGCCAGCAGCTTGGACGGACAGTACAATGAGCAGTTCTTC.

The V call is TRBV20-1, the J call TRBJ2-7; 9 bases fit TRBD1. After removal of 6 bases from V and 4 bases from J, the junction contained 7 bases not matched to a gene. The CDR3 is 13 residues long. From germline, CDR1 is DFQATT and CDR2 SNEGSKA (reference sequence). The CDR3 DNA sequence: TGCAGTGCCCCGGGACAGGGCTATTACGAGCAGTACTTC. As protein: CSAPGQGYYEQYF.

This chain connects TRBV4-1 to TRBJ2-7, with D uncertain. The CDR3 is 12 residues long. Trimming shortened V by 0 bases and J by 6 bases, and 6 bases separated the two germline ends. Looked up from germline, CDR1 is MGHRA and CDR2 is YSYEKL. In DNA form, the CDR3 reads TGCGCCAGCAGCCAAGAGGGATTCGAGCAGTACTTC. As protein: CASSQEGFEQYF.